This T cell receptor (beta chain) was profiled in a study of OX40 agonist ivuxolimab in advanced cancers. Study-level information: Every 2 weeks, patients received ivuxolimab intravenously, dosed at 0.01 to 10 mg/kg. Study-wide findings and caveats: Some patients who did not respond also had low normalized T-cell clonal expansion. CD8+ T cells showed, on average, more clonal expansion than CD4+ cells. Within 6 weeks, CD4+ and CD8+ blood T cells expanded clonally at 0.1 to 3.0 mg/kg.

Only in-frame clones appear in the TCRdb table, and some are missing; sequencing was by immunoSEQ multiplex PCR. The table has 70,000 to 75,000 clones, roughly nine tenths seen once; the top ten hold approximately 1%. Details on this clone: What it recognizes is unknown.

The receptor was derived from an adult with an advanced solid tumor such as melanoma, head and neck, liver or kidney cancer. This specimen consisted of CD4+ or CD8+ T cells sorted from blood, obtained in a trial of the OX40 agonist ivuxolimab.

The CDR3 reads CASSYGLAGLSTDTQYF. The DNA for the CDR3 is TGTGCCAGCAGTTACGGACTAGCGGGGCTTAGCACAGATACGCAGTATTTT. This chain links TRBV28 with TRBJ2-3, with 12 nucleotides matching TRBD2. Germline V gives CDR1 MDHEN, CDR2 SYDVKM. The trim removed 4 bases at V and 0 bases at J, leaving 5 bases unmatched. CDR3 length equals 17 residues.